This T cell receptor beta chain appears in the sequencing data of a study of T-cell reconstitution after alpha-beta-depleted transplantation in children. This CDR3 has 14 residues. Looked up from germline, CDR1 is SGHRS and CDR2 is YFSETQ. V gave up 1 base and J gave up 3 bases, with 9 bases separating them. The library targeted TCRbeta and was prepared with unique molecular identifiers. One entry per CDR3 protein, called by TCRdb with MiXCR from the PCR reads. This repertoire shows approximately 510,000 distinct CDR3 sequences, around 17% found once; its top ten account for roughly 3.3%. This clonotype was observed a handful of times.

Sequencing used PBMCs from the stem cell graft donor, obtained from the stem cell graft. This clonotype was obtained from a human donor who donated a stem cell graft to a child with acute lymphoblastic leukemia. The V and J genes are TRBV5-1 and TRBJ2-3; a weak D match, TRBD2 (6 bases). The CDR3 sequence is CASSLSGWTDTQYF. In nucleotides, the CDR3 is TGCGCCAGCAGCTTGAGCGGGTGGACAGATACGCAGTATTTT.